The present TCR beta chain was sequenced within a study of shared clonotypes between healthy human individuals (TCRdb year 2020). Concerning the study at large: The cohort comprised two women and a few men aged 18 to 49 years. For each donor, CD4 naive and CD4 memory were each given three plates, CD8 naive was given two plates, and CD8 memory was given one plate. The study deeply sequenced blood TCR repertoires of several healthy adults to estimate repertoire size and the extent of clonotype sharing between individuals. To increase sequencing depth and limit assay-specific biases, different laboratories used diverse techniques to prepare libraries and sequence TCR repertoires. Per donor, leukapheresis produced somewhere between about 0.85 and 9.5 billion PBMCs. General study outcomes and caveats: Incomplete sequencing was indicated by rarefaction of sorted-subset datasets, despite the large sequencing depth. The genetic and exposure-history diversity represented was limited by the small number of donors. Clonotypes shared by all four sorted-subset donors showed higher generation probabilities than non-shared clonotypes. Naive subsets generally had larger estimated clonotype richness than memory subsets. Only blood was sampled, and tissue TCR repertoires likely differ from those in blood. Around 5.4% of naive CD4, 3.5% of naive CD8, approximately 2% of memory CD4, and approximately 0.4% of memory CD8 clonotypes were shared across several donors. Based on pairwise subsampling, the degree of clonotype sharing among donors was expected to be affected by sequencing depth.

Healthy HIV-negative adults with no recently reported acute infections or vaccinations were included as donors. Every donor was a Caucasian adult residing in Nashville, Tennessee, USA. CD4+ T cells were enriched by magnetic negative selection; naive cells were then positively selected on CD45RA, and the negative fraction formed the memory subset. After blood collection by leukapheresis, PBMCs were isolated using Ficoll-Histopaque density gradient centrifugation and then cryopreserved in the vapor phase of liquid nitrogen. Analytical flow cytometry was used to check the purity and quantity of each magnetically sorted T cell population. From each sorted fraction, genomic DNA was isolated and quantified by UV absorbance on a Nanodrop 2000c. This clone was seen just once. Its antigen is currently not known. The sample holds no much larger clone one base away, and base qualities are not on file. Using the deep immunoSEQ assay, multiplex PCR amplified TCR CDR3 regions from genomic DNA. For each cell subset, the extracted genomic DNA was distributed evenly across all wells of several immunoSEQ 96-well plates, and each plate served as one replicate. For sorted subsets, around 200 ng genomic DNA, equal to 30,000 to 35,000 T cell genomes, was loaded into each replicate PCR. Purified libraries were measured with a Qubit 3.0 fluorometer, size-checked on a Bioanalyzer 2100, and measured again with the KAPA Library Quantification kit. A separate single-read 150-cycle Illumina NextSeq 550 flow cell was used to sequence each immunoSEQ 96-well plate. On the authors' methods: Because the immunoSEQ output held only junctional sequences and lacked quality scores, the filtering could not match the filtering applied to full-length reads. Sequences were annotated with PyIR, a Python wrapper for IgBLAST v1.9, using IMGT germline references to assign V/J genes and CDR3. Reads with weak V/J assignments (E-value above 1e-6), missing CDR3, stop codons, out-of-frame junctions, or ambiguous translated residues were removed. V3J clonotypes were defined by identical inferred V gene, J gene, and CDR3 amino acid sequence. To compute the percentage overlap between repertoires, the number of shared unique clonotypes was divided by the size of the smaller repertoire. RTK rarefaction, the Chao1 estimator, and Recon v2.1 estimates of unobserved clonotypes were used to assess repertoire richness. For all TCRbeta clonotypes obtained by the gDNA method from several donors, generation probabilities were computed with OLGA. TCRdb provides this immuneACCESS table in a form limited to in-frame rearrangements. Some clones are lacking; in checked studies, under half of them reflect an unresolved V gene, and why the rest are absent is not known. V and J calls and clone size are given by that table; D and trimming were obtained from the DNA. Recorded for this sample are about 330,000 clones; 74% of them occurred a single time. The top ten hold about a tenth of the sample.

Here V drops 5 bases and J drops 6 bases, and the junction holds 11 bases not matched to any gene. Including cysteine and phenylalanine, the CDR3 has 15 amino acids. Only the CDR3 portion is preserved as DNA: 45 bases, with reading frame beginning at the first base. Looking up the germline V gene yields CDR1 SGHAT and CDR2 FQNNGV. The receptor chain draws on TRBV11-2 and TRBJ2-7; 9 central bases correspond to TRBD1. The origin of this receptor is a man in his thirties or forties in good health. Sequenced material: memory CD4+ T cells sorted from blood. Reading the label with the study, this specimen's cell subset or site is: CD45RA-negative fraction. The nucleotides are TGTGCCAGCAGCCTTGCAGGACAGGGGCAGGGCGAGCAGTACTTC. The encoded protein is CASSLAGQGQGEQYF.